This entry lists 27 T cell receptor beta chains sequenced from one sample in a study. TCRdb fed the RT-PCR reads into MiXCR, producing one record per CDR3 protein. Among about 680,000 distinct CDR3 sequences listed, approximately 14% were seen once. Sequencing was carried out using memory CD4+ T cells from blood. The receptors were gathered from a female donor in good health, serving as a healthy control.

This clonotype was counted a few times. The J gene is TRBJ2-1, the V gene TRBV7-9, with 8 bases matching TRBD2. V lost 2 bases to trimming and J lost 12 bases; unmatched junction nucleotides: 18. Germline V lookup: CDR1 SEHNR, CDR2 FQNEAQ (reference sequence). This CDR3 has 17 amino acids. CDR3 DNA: TGTGCCAGCAGCTTACCCAACCTTAGCGGGACTCCCTCAGCGCAGTTCTTC. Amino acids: CASSLPNLSGTPSAQFF.

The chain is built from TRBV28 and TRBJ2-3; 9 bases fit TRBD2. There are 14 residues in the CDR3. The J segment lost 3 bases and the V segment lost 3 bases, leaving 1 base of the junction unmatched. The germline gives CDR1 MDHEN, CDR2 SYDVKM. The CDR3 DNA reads TGTGCCAGCAGTTTTACTAGCGGGACAGATACGCAGTATTTT. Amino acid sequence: CASSFTSGTDTQYF.

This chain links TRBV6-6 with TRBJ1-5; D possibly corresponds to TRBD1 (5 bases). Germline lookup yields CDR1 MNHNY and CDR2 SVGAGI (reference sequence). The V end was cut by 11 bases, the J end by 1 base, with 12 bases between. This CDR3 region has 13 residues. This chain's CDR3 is CASLRDSNQPQHF. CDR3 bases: TGTGCCTCGCTCCGGGACAGCAATCAGCCCCAGCATTTT.

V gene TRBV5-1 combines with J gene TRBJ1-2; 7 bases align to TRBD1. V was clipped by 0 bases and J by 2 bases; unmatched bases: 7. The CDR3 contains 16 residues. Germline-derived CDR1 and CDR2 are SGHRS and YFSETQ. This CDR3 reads CASSLAGTDRNYGYTF. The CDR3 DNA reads TGCGCCAGCAGCTTGGCGGGGACAGACCGGAACTATGGCTACACCTTC.

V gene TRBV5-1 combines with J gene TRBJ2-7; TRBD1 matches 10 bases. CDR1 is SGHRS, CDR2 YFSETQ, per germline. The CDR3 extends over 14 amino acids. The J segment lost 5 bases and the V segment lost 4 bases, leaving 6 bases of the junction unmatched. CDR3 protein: CASSTGTGVNEQYF. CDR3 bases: TGCGCCAGCAGCACCGGGACAGGGGTCAACGAGCAGTACTTC.

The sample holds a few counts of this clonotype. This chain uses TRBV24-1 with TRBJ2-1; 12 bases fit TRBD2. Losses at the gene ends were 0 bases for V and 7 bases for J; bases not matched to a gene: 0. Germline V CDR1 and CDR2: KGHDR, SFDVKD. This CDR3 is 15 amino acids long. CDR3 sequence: CATSDLTSGRNEQFF. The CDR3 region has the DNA TGTGCCACCAGTGATTTGACTAGCGGGAGGAATGAGCAGTTCTTC.

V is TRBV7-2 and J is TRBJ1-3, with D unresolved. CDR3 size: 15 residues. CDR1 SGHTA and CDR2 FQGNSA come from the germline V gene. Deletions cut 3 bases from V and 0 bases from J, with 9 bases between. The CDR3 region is CASSFDQSSGNTIYF. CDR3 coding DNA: TGTGCCAGCAGCTTCGACCAGAGCTCTGGAAACACCATATATTTT.

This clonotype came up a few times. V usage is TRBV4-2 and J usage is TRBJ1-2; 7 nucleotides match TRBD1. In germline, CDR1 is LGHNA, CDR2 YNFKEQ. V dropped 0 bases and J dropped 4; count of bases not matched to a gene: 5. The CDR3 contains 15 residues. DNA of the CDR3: TGTGCCAGCAGCCAAGAGGACAGGAATAGCTATGGCTACACCTTC. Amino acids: CASSQEDRNSYGYTF.

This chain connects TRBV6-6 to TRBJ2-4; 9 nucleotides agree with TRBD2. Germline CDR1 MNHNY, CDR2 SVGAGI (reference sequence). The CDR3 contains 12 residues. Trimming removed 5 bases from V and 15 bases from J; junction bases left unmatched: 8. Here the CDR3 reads CASSIAGDHRYF. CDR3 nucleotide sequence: TGTGCCAGCAGTATAGCGGGAGACCATCGGTACTTC.

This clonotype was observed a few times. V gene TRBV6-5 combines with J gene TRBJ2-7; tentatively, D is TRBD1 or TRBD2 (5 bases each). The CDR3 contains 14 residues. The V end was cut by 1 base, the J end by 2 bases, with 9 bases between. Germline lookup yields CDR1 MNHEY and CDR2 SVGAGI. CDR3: CASSYFGTPYEQYF. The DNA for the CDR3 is TGTGCCAGCAGTTACTTCGGGACCCCCTACGAGCAGTACTTC.

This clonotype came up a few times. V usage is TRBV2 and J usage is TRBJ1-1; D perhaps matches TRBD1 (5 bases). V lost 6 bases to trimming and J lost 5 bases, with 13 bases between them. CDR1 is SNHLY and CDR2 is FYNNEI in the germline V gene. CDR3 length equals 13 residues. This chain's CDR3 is CASRTHQGTEAFF. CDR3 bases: TGTGCCAGCAGGACTCACCAGGGTACTGAAGCTTTCTTT.

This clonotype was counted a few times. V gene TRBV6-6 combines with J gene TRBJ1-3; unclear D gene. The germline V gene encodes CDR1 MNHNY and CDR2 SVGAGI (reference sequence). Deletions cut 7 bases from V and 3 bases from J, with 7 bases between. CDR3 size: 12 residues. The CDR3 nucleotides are TGTGCCAGCATAGACGTTGGAAACACCATATATTTT. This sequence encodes CASIDVGNTIYF.

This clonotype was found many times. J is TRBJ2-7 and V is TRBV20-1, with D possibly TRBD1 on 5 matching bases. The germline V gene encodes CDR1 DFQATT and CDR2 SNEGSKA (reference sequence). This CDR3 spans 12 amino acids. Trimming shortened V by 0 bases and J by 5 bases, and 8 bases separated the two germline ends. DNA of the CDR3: TGCAGTGCTAGAGATTTCAGGGACGAGCAGTACTTC. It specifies CSARDFRDEQYF.

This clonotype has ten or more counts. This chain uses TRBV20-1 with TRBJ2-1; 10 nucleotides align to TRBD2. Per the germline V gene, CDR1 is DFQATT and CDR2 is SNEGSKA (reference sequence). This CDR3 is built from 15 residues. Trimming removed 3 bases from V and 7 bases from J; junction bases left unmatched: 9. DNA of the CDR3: TGCAGTGCTAGTAGTAGTCTAGCGGGAGCAAATGAGCAGTTCTTC. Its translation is CSASSSLAGANEQFF.

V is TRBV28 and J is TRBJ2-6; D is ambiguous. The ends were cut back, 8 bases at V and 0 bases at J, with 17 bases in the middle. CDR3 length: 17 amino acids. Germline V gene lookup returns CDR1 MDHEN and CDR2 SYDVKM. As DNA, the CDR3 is TGTGCCAGCCAATCCACAGTCCAGAGCTCTGGGGCCAACGTCCTGACTTTC. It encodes CASQSTVQSSGANVLTF.

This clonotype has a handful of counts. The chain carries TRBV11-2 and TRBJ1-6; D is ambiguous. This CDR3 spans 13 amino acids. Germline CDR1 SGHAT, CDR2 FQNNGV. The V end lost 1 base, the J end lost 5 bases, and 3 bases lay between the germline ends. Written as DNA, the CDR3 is TGTGCCAGCAGCTTAGTTCATAATTCACCCCTCCACTTT. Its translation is CASSLVHNSPLHF.

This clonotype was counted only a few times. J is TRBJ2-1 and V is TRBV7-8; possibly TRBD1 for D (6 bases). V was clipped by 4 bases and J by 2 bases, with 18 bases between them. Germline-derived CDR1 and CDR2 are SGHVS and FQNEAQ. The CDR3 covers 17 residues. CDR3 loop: CASSSSDRLGTYNEQFF. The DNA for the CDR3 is TGTGCCAGCAGCTCCAGCGACAGGCTGGGAACCTACAATGAGCAGTTCTTC.

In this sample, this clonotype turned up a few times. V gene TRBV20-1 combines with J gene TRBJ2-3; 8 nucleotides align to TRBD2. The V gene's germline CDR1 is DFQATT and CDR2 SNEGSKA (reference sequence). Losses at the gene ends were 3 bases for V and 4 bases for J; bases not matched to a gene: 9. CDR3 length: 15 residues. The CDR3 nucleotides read TGCAGTGCTAGCGGGAGGGCCTCTACCGCAGATACGCAGTATTTT. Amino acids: CSASGRASTADTQYF.

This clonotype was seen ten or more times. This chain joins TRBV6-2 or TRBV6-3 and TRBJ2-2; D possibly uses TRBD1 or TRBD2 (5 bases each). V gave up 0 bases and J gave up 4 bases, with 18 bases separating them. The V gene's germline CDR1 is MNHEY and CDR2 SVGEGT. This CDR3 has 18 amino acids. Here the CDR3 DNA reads TGTGCCAGCAGTTACTCGATATCCCTGGGGACCTTCACCGGGGAGCTGTTTTTT. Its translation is CASSYSISLGTFTGELFF.

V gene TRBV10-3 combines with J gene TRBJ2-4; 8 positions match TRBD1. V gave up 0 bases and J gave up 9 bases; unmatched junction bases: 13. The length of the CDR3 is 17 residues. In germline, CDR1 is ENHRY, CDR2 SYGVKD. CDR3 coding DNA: TGTGCCATCAGTGAGTCGGGGGCAGGGGGCGTCTCGGGCATTCAGTACTTC. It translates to CAISESGAGGVSGIQYF.

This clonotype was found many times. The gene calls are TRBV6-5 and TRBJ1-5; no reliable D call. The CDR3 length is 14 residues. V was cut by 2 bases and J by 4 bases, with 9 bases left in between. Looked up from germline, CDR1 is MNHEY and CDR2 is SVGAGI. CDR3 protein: CASSYDRKNQPQHF. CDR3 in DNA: TGTGCCAGCAGTTACGATCGGAAAAATCAGCCCCAGCATTTT.

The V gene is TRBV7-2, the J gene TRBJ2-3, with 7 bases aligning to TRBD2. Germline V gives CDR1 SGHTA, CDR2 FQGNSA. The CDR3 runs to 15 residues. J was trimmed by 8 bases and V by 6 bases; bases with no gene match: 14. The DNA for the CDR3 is TGTGCCAGCAGACTGGGACTACCGATGGGGGGTACGCAGTATTTT. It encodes CASRLGLPMGGTQYF.

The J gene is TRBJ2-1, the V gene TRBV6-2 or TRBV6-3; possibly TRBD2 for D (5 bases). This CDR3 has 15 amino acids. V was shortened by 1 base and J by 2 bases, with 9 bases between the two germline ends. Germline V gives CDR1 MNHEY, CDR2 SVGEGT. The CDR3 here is CASSYFGNTYNEQFF. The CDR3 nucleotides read TGTGCCAGCAGTTACTTCGGGAACACCTACAATGAGCAGTTCTTC.

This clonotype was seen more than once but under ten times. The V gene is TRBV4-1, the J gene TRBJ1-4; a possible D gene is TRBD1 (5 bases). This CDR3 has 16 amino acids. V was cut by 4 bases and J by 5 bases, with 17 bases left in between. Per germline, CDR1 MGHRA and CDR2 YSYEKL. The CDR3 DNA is TGCGCCAGCAGCCCTACAGAGGGGAGACAAAATGAAAAACTGTTTTTT. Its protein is CASSPTEGRQNEKLFF.

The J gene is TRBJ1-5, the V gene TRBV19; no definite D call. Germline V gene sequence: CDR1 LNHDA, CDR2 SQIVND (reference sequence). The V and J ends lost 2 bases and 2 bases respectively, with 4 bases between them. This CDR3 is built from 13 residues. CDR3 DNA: TGTGCCAGTAGTATATCTCGCAATCAGCCCCAGCATTTT. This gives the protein CASSISRNQPQHF.

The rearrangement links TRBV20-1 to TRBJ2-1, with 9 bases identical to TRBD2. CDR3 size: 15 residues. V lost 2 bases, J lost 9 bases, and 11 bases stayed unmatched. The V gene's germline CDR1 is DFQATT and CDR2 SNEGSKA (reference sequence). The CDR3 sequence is CSARPHSGSGFEQFF. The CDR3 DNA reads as TGCAGTGCTAGACCCCATAGCGGGAGCGGCTTTGAGCAGTTCTTC.

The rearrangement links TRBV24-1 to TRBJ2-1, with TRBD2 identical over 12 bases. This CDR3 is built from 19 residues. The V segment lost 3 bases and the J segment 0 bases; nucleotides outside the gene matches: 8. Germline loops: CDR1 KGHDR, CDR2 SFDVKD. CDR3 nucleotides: TGTGCCACCAGTGATGCCGGGACTAGCGGGCCGAGCTCCTACAATGAGCAGTTCTTC. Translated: CATSDAGTSGPSSYNEQFF.